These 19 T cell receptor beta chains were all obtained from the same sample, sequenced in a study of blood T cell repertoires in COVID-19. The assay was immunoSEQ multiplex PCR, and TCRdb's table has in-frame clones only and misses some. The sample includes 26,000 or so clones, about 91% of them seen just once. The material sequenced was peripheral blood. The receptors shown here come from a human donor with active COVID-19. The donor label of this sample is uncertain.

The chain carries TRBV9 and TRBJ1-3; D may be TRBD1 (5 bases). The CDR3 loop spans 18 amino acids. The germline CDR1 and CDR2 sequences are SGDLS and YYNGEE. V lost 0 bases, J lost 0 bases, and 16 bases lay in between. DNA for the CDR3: TGTGCCAGCAGCGTAGTAGGAGAGACAGCAACCTCTGGAAACACCATATATTTT. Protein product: CASSVVGETATSGNTIYF.

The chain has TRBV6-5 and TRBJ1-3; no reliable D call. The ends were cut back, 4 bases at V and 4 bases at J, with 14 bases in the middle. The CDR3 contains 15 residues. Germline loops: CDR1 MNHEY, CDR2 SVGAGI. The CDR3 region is CASSSTVTLGNTIYF. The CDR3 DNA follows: TGTGCCAGCAGTTCTACAGTCACCTTGGGAAACACCATATATTTT.

CDR3 amino acids: CASSQAAGGVSPDTQYF. In DNA form, the CDR3 reads TGTGCCAGCAGCCAAGCCGCGGGGGGGGTTTCCCCGGATACGCAGTATTTT. The genes are TRBV3-1 (or the pseudogene TRBV3-2) and TRBJ2-3, with 9 bases that match TRBD2. V trimming: 1 base; J trimming: 6 bases; junction bases outside the gene matches: 11. The CDR3 is made up of 17 amino acids. Germline CDR1 reads LGHDT; CDR2 reads YNNKEL (reference sequence).

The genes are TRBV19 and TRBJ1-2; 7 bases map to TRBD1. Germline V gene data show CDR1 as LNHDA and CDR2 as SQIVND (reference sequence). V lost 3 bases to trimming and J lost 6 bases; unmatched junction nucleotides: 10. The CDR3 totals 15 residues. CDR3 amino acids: CASSIVGRDRNGYTF. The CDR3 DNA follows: TGTGCCAGTAGTATTGTGGGCCGGGACAGAAATGGCTACACCTTC.

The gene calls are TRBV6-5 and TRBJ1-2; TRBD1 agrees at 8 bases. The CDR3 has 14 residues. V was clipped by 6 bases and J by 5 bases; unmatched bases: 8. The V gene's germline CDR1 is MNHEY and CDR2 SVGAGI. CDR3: CASRDRQGPYGYTF. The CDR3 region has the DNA TGTGCCAGCAGGGACCGACAGGGGCCATATGGCTACACCTTC.

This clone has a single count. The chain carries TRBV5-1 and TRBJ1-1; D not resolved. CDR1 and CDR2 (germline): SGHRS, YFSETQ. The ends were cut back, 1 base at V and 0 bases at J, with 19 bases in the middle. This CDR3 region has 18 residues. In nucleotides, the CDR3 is TGCGCCAGCAGCTTGTCATTCGGCGGTAGAATAATGAACACTGAAGCTTTCTTT. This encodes CASSLSFGGRIMNTEAFF.

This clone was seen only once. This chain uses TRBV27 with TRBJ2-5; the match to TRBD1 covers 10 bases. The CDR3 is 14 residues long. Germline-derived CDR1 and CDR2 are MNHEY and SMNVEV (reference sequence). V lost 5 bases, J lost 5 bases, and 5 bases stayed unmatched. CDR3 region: CASSRGQGWETQYF. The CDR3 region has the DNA TGTGCCAGCAGTCGGGGACAGGGGTGGGAGACCCAGTACTTC.

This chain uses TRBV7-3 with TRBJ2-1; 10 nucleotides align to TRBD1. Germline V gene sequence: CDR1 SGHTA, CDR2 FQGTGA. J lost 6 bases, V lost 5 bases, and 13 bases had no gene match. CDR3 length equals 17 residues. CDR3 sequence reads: CASSRVAGTGDFNEQFF. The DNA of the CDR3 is TGTGCCAGCAGCCGAGTTGCCGGGACAGGGGATTTCAATGAGCAGTTCTTC.

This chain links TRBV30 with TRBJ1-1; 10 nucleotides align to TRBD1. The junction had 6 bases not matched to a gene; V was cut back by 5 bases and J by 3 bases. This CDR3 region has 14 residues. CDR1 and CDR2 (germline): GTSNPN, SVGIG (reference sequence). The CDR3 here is CAWYRDRGDTEAFF. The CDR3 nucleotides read TGTGCCTGGTACCGGGACAGGGGTGACACTGAAGCTTTCTTT.

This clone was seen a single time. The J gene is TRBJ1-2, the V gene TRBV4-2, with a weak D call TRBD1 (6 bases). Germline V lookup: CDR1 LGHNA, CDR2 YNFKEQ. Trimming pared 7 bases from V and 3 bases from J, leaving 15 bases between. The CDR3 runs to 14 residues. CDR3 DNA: TGTGCCAGCACTCAGGGGTTAGAAGACTATGGCTACACCTTC. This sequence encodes CASTQGLEDYGYTF.

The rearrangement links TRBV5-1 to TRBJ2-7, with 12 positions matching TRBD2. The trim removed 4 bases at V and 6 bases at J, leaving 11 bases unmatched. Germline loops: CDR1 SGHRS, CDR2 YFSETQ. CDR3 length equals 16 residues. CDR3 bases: TGCGCCAGCAGCGGTACCCGACTAGCGGGAGACTCCGAGCAGTACTTC. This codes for CASSGTRLAGDSEQYF. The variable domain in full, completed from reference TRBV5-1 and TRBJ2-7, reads KAGVTQTPRYLIKTRGQQVTLSCSPISGHRSVSWYQQTPGQGLQFLFEYFSETQRNKGNFPGRFSGRQFSNSRSEMNVSTLELGDSALYLCASSGTRLAGDSEQYFGPGTRLTVT.

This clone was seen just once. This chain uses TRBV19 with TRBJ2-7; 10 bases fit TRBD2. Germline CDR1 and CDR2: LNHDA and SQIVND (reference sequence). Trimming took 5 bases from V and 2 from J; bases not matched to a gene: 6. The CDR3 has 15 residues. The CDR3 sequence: CASSSEREGAYEQYF. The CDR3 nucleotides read TGTGCCAGTAGTTCGGAGCGGGAGGGGGCCTACGAGCAGTACTTC.

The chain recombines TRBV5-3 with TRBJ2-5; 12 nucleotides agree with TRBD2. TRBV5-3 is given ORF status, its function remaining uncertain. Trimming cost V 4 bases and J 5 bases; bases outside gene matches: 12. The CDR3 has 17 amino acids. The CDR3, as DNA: TGTGCCAGAAGCCCCGGGTATCTAGCGGGAGGGAGGGAGACCCAGTACTTC. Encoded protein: CARSPGYLAGGRETQYF.

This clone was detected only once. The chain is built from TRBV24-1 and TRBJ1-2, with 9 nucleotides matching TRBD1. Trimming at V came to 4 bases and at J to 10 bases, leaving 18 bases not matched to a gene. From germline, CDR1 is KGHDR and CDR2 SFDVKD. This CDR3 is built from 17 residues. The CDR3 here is CATSEPTGTGSKDLYTF. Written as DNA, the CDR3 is TGTGCCACCAGTGAACCCACAGGGACAGGGAGTAAAGATCTCTACACCTTC.

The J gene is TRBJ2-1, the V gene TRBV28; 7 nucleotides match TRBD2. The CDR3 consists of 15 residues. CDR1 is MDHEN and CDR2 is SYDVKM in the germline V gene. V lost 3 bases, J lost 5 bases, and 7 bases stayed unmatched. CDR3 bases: TGTGCCAGCAGTTTGGGCGGGAGTCTCAACAATGAGCAGTTCTTC. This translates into CASSLGGSLNNEQFF.

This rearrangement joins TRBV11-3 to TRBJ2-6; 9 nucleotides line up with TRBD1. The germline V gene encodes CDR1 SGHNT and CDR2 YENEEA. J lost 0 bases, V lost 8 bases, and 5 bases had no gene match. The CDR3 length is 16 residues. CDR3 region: CASLGQGHSGANVLTF. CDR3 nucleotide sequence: TGTGCCAGCTTGGGACAGGGACACTCTGGGGCCAACGTCCTGACTTTC.

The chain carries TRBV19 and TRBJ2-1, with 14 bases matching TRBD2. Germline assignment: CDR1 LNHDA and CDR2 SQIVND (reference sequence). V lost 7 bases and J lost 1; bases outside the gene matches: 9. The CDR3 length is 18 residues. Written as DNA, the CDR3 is TGTGCCAGTACCCGGACTAGCGGGAGGCCCGGTTCCTACAATGAGCAGTTCTTC. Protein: CASTRTSGRPGSYNEQFF.

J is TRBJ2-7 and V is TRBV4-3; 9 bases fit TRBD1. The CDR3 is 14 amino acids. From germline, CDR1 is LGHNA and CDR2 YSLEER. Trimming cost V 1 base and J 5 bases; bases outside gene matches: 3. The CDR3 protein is CASSQGTGAHEQYF. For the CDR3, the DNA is TGCGCCAGCAGCCAAGGGACAGGGGCGCACGAGCAGTACTTC.

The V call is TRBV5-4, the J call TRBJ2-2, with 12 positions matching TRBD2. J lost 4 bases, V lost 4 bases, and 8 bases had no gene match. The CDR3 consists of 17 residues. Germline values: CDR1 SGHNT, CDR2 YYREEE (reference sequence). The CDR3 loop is CASSPPSGGAGTGELFF. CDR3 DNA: TGTGCCAGCAGCCCCCCTAGCGGGGGGGCGGGCACCGGGGAGCTGTTTTTT.